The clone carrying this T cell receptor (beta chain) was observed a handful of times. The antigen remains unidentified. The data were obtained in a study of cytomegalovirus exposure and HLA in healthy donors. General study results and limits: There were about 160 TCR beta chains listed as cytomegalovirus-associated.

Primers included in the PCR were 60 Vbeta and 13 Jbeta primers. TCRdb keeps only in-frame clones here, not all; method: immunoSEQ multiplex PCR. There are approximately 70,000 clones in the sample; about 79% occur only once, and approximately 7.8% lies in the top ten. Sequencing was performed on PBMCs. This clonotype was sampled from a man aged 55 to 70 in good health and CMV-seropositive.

The chain's CDR3 is CASSRWGDNEQFF. The CDR3 bases are TGCGCCAGCAGCCGCTGGGGCGACAATGAGCAGTTCTTC. The chain recombines TRBV5-1 with TRBJ2-1; D possibly corresponds to TRBD1 (5 bases). This CDR3 has 13 amino acids. Germline V gene lookup returns CDR1 SGHRS and CDR2 YFSETQ. Trimming stripped 4 bases from V and 5 bases from J, with 10 bases between.